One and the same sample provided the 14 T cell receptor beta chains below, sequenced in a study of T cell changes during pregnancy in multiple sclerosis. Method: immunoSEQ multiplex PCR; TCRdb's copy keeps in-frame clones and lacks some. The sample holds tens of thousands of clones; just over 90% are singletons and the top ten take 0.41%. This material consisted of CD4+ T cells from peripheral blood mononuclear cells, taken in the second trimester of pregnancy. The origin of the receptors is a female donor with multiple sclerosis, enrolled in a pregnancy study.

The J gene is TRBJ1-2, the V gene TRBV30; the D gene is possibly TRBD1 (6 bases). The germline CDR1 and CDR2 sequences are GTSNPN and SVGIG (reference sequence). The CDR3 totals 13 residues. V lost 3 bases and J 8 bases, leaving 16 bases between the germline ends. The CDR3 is CAWSPGTIVGYTF. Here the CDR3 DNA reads TGTGCCTGGAGCCCCGGGACAATCGTGGGCTACACCTTC.

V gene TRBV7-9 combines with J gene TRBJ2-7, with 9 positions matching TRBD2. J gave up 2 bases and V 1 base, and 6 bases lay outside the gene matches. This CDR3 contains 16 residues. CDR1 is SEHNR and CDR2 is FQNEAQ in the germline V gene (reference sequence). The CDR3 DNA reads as TGTGCCAGCAGCTTAGGTCTAGCGGGACCCCCCTACGAGCAGTACTTC. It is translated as CASSLGLAGPPYEQYF.

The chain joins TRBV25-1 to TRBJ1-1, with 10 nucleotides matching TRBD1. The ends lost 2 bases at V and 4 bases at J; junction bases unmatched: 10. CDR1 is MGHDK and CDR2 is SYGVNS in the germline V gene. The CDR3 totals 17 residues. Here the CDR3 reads CASSEGRDRGKGTEAFF. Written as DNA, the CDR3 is TGTGCCAGCAGTGAAGGCCGGGACAGGGGTAAGGGCACTGAAGCTTTCTTT.

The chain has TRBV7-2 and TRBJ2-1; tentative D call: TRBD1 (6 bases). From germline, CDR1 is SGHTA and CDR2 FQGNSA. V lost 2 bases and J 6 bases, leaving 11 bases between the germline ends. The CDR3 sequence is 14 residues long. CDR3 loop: CASSLRQDPNEQFF. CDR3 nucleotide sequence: TGTGCCAGCAGCTTAAGACAGGACCCCAATGAGCAGTTCTTC.

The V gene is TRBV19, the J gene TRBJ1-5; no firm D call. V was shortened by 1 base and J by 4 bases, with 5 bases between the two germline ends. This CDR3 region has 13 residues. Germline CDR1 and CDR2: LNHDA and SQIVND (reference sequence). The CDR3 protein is CASSIARNQPQHF. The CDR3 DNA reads TGTGCCAGTAGTATAGCGCGGAATCAGCCCCAGCATTTT.

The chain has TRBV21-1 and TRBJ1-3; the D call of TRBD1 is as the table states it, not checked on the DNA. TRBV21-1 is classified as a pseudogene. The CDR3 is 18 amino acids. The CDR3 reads CASSKGERQASSGNTIYF. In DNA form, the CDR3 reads TGTGCCAGCAGCAAAGGTGAGAGACAGGCGAGCTCTGGAAACACCATATATTTT.

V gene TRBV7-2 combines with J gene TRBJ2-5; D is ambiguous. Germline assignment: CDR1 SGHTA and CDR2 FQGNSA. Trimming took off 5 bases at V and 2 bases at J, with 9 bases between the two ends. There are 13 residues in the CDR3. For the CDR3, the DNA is TGTGCCAGCAGCCAGGAACCGCAAGAGACCCAGTACTTC. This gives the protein CASSQEPQETQYF.

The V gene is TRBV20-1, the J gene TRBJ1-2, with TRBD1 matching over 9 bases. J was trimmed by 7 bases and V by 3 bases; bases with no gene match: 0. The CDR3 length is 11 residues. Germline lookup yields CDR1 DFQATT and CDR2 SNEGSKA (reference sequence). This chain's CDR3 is CSARGQGGYTF. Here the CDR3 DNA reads TGCAGTGCTAGGGGACAGGGTGGCTACACCTTC.

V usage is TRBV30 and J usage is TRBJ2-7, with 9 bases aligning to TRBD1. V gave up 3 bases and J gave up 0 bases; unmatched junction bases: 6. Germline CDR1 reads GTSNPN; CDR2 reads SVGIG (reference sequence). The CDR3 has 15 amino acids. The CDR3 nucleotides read TGTGCCTGGAGGCCCTGGACAGGGGTCTCCTACGAGCAGTACTTC. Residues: CAWRPWTGVSYEQYF.

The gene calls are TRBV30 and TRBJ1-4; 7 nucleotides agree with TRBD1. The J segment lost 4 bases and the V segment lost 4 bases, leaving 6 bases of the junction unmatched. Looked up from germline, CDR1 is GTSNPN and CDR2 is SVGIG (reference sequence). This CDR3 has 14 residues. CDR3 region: CAWTPGQRNEKLFF. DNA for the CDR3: TGTGCCTGGACTCCGGGACAGCGTAATGAAAAACTGTTTTTT.

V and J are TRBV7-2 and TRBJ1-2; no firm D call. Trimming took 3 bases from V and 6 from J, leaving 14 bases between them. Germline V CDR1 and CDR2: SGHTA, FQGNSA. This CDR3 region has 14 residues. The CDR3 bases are TGTGCCAGCAGCTTTTCGACGGGAAAGGATGGCTACACCTTC. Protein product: CASSFSTGKDGYTF.

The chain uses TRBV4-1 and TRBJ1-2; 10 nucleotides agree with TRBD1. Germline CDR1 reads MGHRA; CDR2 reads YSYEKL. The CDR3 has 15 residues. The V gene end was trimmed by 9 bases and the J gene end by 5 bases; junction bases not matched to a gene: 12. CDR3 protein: CASRMTGGKNYGYTF. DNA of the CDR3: TGCGCCAGTAGAATGACAGGGGGCAAAAATTATGGCTACACCTTC.

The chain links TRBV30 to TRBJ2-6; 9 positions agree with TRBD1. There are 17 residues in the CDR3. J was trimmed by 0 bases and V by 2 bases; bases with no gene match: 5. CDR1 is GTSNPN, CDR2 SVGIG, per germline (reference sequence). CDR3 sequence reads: CAWSRDRVSSGANVLTF. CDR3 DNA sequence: TGTGCCTGGAGTCGGGACAGGGTTAGCTCTGGGGCCAACGTCCTGACTTTC.

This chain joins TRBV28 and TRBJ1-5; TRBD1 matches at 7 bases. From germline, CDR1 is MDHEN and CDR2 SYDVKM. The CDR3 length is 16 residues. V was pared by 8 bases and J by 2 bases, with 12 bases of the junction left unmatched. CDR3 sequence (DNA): TGTGCCAGCTGTAGTGGGCGCAGGGGGGGCAATCAGCCCCAGCATTTT. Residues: CASCSGRRGGNQPQHF.